These T cell receptor beta chains were read from a single sample in a study of blood T cell repertoires in COVID-19. Clones were read by immunoSEQ multiplex PCR, and TCRdb kept only the in-frame ones, dropping some. Among fewer than 350,000 clones, almost 90% were seen once, and the ten largest hold approximately 1%. Input material: PBMCs or T cells enriched from blood (not recorded which). These receptors all come from a woman aged 25 to 39 who had been exposed to COVID-19. Both conserved end residues are part of each CDR3. The D gene is left open where the match is weak. Some rows mark clone size as missing; the rest say once, few, many or name a class of expanded clone.

size,V,D,J,DNA,CDR3
-,TRBV19,TRBD1,TRBJ2-1,TGTGCCAGTAGTATTGACAGGGCCTACAATGAGCAGTTCTTC,CASSIDRAYNEQFF
-,TRBV5-8,TRBD2,TRBJ2-5,TGTGCCAGCAGCTTGAGGACTAGCGGGAGGCAGAGGGAGACCCAGTACTTC,CASSLRTSGRQRETQYF
-,TRBV28,TRBD1,TRBJ1-1,TGTGCCAGCACCCCGGGACAGGGGGGAACTGAAGCTTTCTTT,CASTPGQGGTEAFF
-,TRBV18,-,TRBJ2-7,TGTGCCAGCTCACCAGACAGGGAGGTGGAGCAGTACTTC,CASSPDREVEQYF
-,TRBV2,-,TRBJ2-5,TGTGCCAGCAGTGCCCTTTCTCTGTCCCAAGAGACCCAGTACTTC,CASSALSLSQETQYF
-,TRBV27,TRBD2,TRBJ2-1,TGTGCCAGCAGTTCCGGACTAGCCTACAATGAGCAGTTCTTC,CASSSGLAYNEQFF
-,TRBV5-1,TRBD1,TRBJ1-2,TGCGCCAGCAGCTTGGGCCAGGGGGCGCATGGCTACACCTTC,CASSLGQGAHGYTF
-,TRBV11-2,TRBD1,TRBJ1-1,TGTGCCAGCAGCCCGTGGACAGGGGAGTCCACTGAAGCTTTCTTT,CASSPWTGESTEAFF
-,TRBV27,TRBD1,TRBJ2-5,TGTGCCAGCAGTCCCTCTCAAGGACAGGTCCAAGAGACCCAGTACTTC,CASSPSQGQVQETQYF
-,TRBV11-1,-,TRBJ2-7,TGTGCCAGCAGCCCCTCAGACAGGCGGGAGCAGTACTTC,CASSPSDRREQYF
-,TRBV18,-,TRBJ2-1,TGTGCCAGCTCACCGGACATCTACAATGAGCAGTTCTTC,CASSPDIYNEQFF
-,TRBV7-3,-,TRBJ1-1,TGTGCCAGCAGCTTAGACGGCGGAGCGGGCACTGAAGCTTTCTTT,CASSLDGGAGTEAFF
-,TRBV7-9,TRBD2,TRBJ2-7,TGTGCCAGCAGCTTAGGGGAGGGGTTAAGCTACGAGCAGTACTTC,CASSLGEGLSYEQYF
few,TRBV7-9,TRBD1,TRBJ2-7,TGTGCCAGCAGCTTAACGGGGACAGGGAAGGGCGAGCAGTACTTC,CASSLTGTGKGEQYF
-,TRBV29-1,TRBD2,TRBJ2-7,TGCAGCGTCCGGGACTGGACTAGCGGGAGATCGAGTTACGAGCAGTACTTC,CSVRDWTSGRSSYEQYF
few,TRBV27,-,TRBJ2-4,TGTGCCAGCAGTACATTAGACACAGGGGCCAAAAACATTCAGTACTTC,CASSTLDTGAKNIQYF
-,TRBV18,TRBD2,TRBJ2-1,TGTGCCAGCTCACCCCCAACGGGAGGGAGCTCCTACAATGAGCAGTTCTTC,CASSPPTGGSSYNEQFF
-,TRBV6-4,-,TRBJ2-5,TGTGCCAGCAGTGACCCTTTGGAGACCCAGTACTTC,CASSDPLETQYF
-,TRBV5-1,-,TRBJ1-1,TGCGCCAGCAGCGTGCCAGGGTTAGTAGCTTTCTTT,CASSVPGLVAFF
-,TRBV3-1/TRBV3-2,TRBD2,TRBJ2-7,TGTGCCAGCAGCCAAGGGCTAGCGGGAGCCCCCCACGAGCAGTACTTC,CASSQGLAGAPHEQYF
-,TRBV9,TRBD1,TRBJ1-4,TGTGCCAGCAGCGTAGGACAGGGAGGTGAAAAACTGTTTTTT,CASSVGQGGEKLFF
once,TRBV11-2,TRBD1,TRBJ2-2,TGTGCCAGCAGCTTAGGCCCGGGACAGGGGGCGGGAACCGGGGAGCTGTTTTTT,CASSLGPGQGAGTGELFF
-,TRBV6-4,TRBD1,TRBJ1-2,TGTGCCAGCAATCTTGACAGGGAAAACTATGGCTACACCTTC,CASNLDRENYGYTF
-,TRBV24-1,TRBD1,TRBJ1-1,TGTGCCACCAGTGAGAACAGGGGGGCTCGTTCCGCTGAAGCTTTCTTT,CATSENRGARSAEAFF
-,TRBV6-6,TRBD1,TRBJ1-6,TGTGCCAGCAGCCTGCTTGCAGGGGGCGTTTCACCCCTCCACTTT,CASSLLAGGVSPLHF
-,TRBV2,-,TRBJ2-7,TGTGCCAGTTCAACAGTTATTGACTACGAGCAGTACTTC,CASSTVIDYEQYF